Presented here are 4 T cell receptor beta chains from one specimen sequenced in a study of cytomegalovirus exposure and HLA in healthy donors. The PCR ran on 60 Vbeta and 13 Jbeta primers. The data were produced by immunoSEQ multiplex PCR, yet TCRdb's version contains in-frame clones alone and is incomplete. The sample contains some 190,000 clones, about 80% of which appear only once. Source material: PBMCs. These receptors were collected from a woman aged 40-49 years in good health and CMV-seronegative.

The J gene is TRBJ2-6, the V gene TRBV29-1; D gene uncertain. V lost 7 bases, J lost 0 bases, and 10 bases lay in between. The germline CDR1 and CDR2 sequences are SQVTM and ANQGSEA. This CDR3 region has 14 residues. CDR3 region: CSATVGSGANVLTF. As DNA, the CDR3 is TGCAGCGCCACAGTAGGCTCTGGGGCCAACGTCCTGACTTTC.

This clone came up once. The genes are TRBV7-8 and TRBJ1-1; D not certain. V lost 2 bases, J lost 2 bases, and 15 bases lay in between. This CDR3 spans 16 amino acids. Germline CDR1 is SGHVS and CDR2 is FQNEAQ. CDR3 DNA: TGTGCCAGCAGCTTAAACCGGAGGAACGCCAACACTGAAGCTTTCTTT. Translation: CASSLNRRNANTEAFF. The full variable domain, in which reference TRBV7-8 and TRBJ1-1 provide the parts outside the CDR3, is GAGVSQSPRYKVAKRGQDVALRCDPISGHVSLFWYQQALGQGPEFLTYFQNEAQLDKSGLPSDRFFAERPEGSVSTLKIQRTQQEDSAVYLCASSLNRRNANTEAFFGQGTRLTVV.

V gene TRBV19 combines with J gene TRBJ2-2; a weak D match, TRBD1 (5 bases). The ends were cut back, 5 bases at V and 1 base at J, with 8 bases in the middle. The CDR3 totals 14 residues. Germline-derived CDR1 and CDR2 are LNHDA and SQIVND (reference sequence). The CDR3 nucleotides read TGTGCCAGTAGTGTCCAGGGGAACACCGGGGAGCTGTTTTTT. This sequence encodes CASSVQGNTGELFF.

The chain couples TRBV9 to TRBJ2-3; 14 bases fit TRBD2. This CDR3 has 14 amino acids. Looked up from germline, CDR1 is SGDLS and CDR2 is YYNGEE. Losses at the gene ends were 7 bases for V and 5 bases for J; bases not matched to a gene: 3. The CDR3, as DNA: TGTGCCAGCGGGACTAGCGGGAGAGGAGATACGCAGTATTTT. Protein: CASGTSGRGDTQYF.